What follows are 26 T cell receptor beta chains derived from one specimen sequenced in a study of beta chain features in type 1 diabetes. Reverse transcription of all isolated RNA meant that expressed TCRB transcripts were sequenced. Only in-frame clones appear in the TCRdb table, and some are missing; sequencing was by immunoSEQ multiplex PCR. The sample carries more than 300,000 clones, roughly 8% recorded once. The sample consisted of central memory CD4+ T cells from blood. These receptors came from a woman under 30 in good health.

V is TRBV5-4 and J is TRBJ2-5; D might be TRBD1 (7 bases). The CDR3 runs to 16 residues. V was pared by 4 bases and J by 9 bases, with 25 bases between. Germline V gives CDR1 SGHNT, CDR2 YYREEE (reference sequence). The CDR3 sequence: CASSQGGGLQLGAQYF. For the CDR3, the DNA is TGTGCCAGCAGCCAAGGGGGCGGACTACAACTAGGGGCCCAGTACTTC. The whole variable domain, remainder taken from reference TRBV5-4 and TRBJ2-5, is ETGVTQSPTHLIKTRGQQVTLRCSSQSGHNTVSWYQQALGQGPQFIFQYYREEENGRGNFPPRFSGLQFPNYSSELNVNALELDDSALYLCASSQGGGLQLGAQYFGPGTRLLVL.

This clone came up a few times. This chain links TRBV2 with TRBJ2-5, with D uncertain. From germline, CDR1 is SNHLY and CDR2 FYNNEI. The V gene lost 2 bases and the J gene lost 5 bases, with 9 bases spanning the gap. This CDR3 is 13 amino acids long. The DNA for the CDR3 is TGTGCCAGCAGTGAAATGGGGTGGGAGACCCAGTACTTC. It specifies CASSEMGWETQYF.

This clone turned up a few times. This sequence joins TRBV6-5 and TRBJ1-1, with D unclear. Germline V gives CDR1 MNHEY, CDR2 SVGAGI. The CDR3 runs 13 residues. V was pared by 4 bases and J by 2 bases, with 8 bases between. This chain's CDR3 is CASSLQHNTEAFF. Here the CDR3 DNA reads TGTGCCAGCAGTTTACAGCACAACACTGAAGCTTTCTTT.

The rearrangement joins TRBV28 to TRBJ2-1; D perhaps matches TRBD2 (6 bases). From germline, CDR1 is MDHEN and CDR2 SYDVKM. V was trimmed by 6 bases and J by 15 bases, leaving 24 bases between them. The CDR3 is 14 amino acids. The CDR3 loop is CASRMAARRGVMFF. The CDR3 nucleotides are TGTGCCAGCAGGATGGCGGCCCGGAGGGGTGTGATGTTCTTC. The variable domain in full, completed from reference TRBV28 and TRBJ2-1, reads DVKVTQSSRYLVKRTGEKVFLECVQDMDHENMFWYRQDPGLGLRLIYFSYDVKMKEKGDIPEGYSVSREKKERFSLILESASTNQTSMYLCASRMAARRGVMFFGPGTRLTVL.

The chain is built from TRBV2 and TRBJ2-2, with D possibly matching TRBD1 (6 bases). This CDR3 region has 14 residues. Trimming cost V 10 bases and J 4 bases, with 16 bases left between them. Per the germline V gene, CDR1 is SNHLY and CDR2 is FYNNEI. The CDR3: CATKTGSGTGELFF. The CDR3 nucleotides read TGTGCCACCAAAACAGGGTCGGGCACCGGGGAGCTGTTTTTT. Supplemented by reference TRBV2 and TRBJ2-2, the full variable domain reads EPEVTQTPSHQVTQMGQEVILRCVPISNHLYFYWYRQILGQKVEFLVSFYNNEISEKSEIFDDQFSVERPDGSNFTLKIRSTKLEDSAMYFCATKTGSGTGELFFGEGSRLTVL.

This clone was detected only a few times. This sequence joins TRBV7-2 and TRBJ2-3; D might be TRBD2 (6 bases). Germline CDR1 is SGHTA and CDR2 is FQGNSA. This CDR3 has 16 residues. Trimming pared 2 bases from V and 2 bases from J, leaving 14 bases between. The CDR3: CASSLTGTLITDTQYF. The CDR3 DNA sequence: TGTGCCAGCAGCTTAACTGGGACTCTTATCACAGATACGCAGTATTTT.

The sample holds a few counts of this clone. The rearrangement uses TRBV10-3 and TRBJ2-2, with D tentatively TRBD2 (5 bases). Trimming left V 10 bases short and J 0 bases short, with 12 bases between. Germline CDR1 ENHRY, CDR2 SYGVKD. This CDR3 has 14 amino acids. CDR3 sequence (DNA): TGTGCCACCGCGGAGGCAGCGAACACCGGGGAGCTGTTTTTT. Translating gives CATAEAANTGELFF.

This clone has a handful of counts. The V gene is TRBV10-3, the J gene TRBJ2-1; 11 nucleotides line up with TRBD2. Unmatched junction bases numbered 4, after V lost 6 bases and J lost 3 bases. Germline CDR1 ENHRY, CDR2 SYGVKD. CDR3 length: 15 amino acids. The CDR3 nucleotides are TGTGCCATCAGCCAGACTAGCGGGGACTACAATGAGCAGTTCTTC. Protein: CAISQTSGDYNEQFF.

J is TRBJ2-5 and V is TRBV2; a weak D match, TRBD2 (5 bases). Germline V lookup: CDR1 SNHLY, CDR2 FYNNEI. Deletions cut 3 bases from V and 4 bases from J, with 9 bases between. This CDR3 region has 13 residues. The CDR3 sequence: CASSDTGRETQYF. CDR3 DNA: TGTGCCAGCAGTGATACGGGGAGAGAGACCCAGTACTTC.

This rearrangement joins TRBV7-2 to TRBJ2-5; 7 bases are shared with TRBD1. CDR1 SGHTA and CDR2 FQGNSA come from the germline V gene. V was clipped by 1 base and J by 5 bases; unmatched bases: 10. This CDR3 is built from 16 residues. The CDR3 spells CASSLGLGGAGETQYF. Here the CDR3 DNA reads TGTGCCAGCAGCTTAGGCTTAGGGGGCGCCGGGGAGACCCAGTACTTC.

This clone was detected a few times. The genes are TRBV2 and TRBJ2-7, with unresolved D. The CDR3 is made up of 13 amino acids. Between the trimmed V and J ends, which lost 8 bases and 0 bases, there was a span of 11 bases. Germline V CDR1 and CDR2: SNHLY, FYNNEI. The CDR3 region has the DNA TGTGCCAGCCTTAAGCTGCACTCCTACGAGCAGTACTTC. Protein sequence: CASLKLHSYEQYF.

This clone has a handful of counts. This sequence joins TRBV27 and TRBJ2-5; 10 nucleotides agree with TRBD2. Losses at the gene ends were 5 bases for V and 5 bases for J; bases not matched to a gene: 11. From germline, CDR1 is MNHEY and CDR2 SMNVEV (reference sequence). This CDR3 has 16 residues. CDR3 sequence reads: CASSPSLAGAWETQYF. In nucleotides, the CDR3 is TGTGCCAGCAGTCCCTCCCTAGCGGGAGCTTGGGAGACCCAGTACTTC.

The rearrangement uses TRBV5-1 and TRBJ2-1; D is possibly TRBD2 (5 bases). This CDR3 spans 11 amino acids. Trimming stripped 7 bases from V and 9 bases from J, with 11 bases between. Looked up from germline, CDR1 is SGHRS and CDR2 is YFSETQ. The CDR3 region is CASGVGGEQFF. The CDR3 DNA reads TGCGCCAGCGGGGTTGGAGGTGAGCAGTTCTTC. Drawing the rest from reference TRBV5-1 and TRBJ2-1, the complete variable domain is KAGVTQTPRYLIKTRGQQVTLSCSPISGHRSVSWYQQTPGQGLQFLFEYFSETQRNKGNFPGRFSGRQFSNSRSEMNVSTLELGDSALYLCASGVGGEQFFGPGTRLTVL.

The chain is built from TRBV6-1 and TRBJ2-3, with a weak D call TRBD1 (6 bases). Looked up from germline, CDR1 is MNHNS and CDR2 is SASEGT. This CDR3 comprises 14 residues. V lost 6 bases and J lost 3, with 13 bases in between. The CDR3 coding sequence is TGTGCCAGCAGCAAAGGACAGAGAACAGATACGCAGTATTTT. It yields the protein CASSKGQRTDTQYF.

This clone has at least ten counts. The chain recombines TRBV6-6 with TRBJ1-1; D gene uncertain. V was shortened by 7 bases and J by 0 bases, with 12 bases between the two germline ends. The germline V gene has CDR1 MNHNY and CDR2 SVGAGI (reference sequence). CDR3 size: 14 residues. The CDR3 sequence is CASIQGPLNTEAFF. The CDR3 nucleotides read TGTGCCAGCATCCAAGGCCCGTTGAACACTGAAGCTTTCTTT.

J is TRBJ2-7 and V is TRBV7-2, with D hard to call. CDR3 length: 14 residues. Germline V gene sequence: CDR1 SGHTA, CDR2 FQGNSA. Trimming pared 5 bases from V and 4 bases from J, leaving 15 bases between. The CDR3 bases are TGTGCCAGCAGCAACCGGGCCCACGCATACGAGCAGTACTTC. As protein: CASSNRAHAYEQYF.

This clone appeared many times. The CDR3 protein is CAGGQERNEQFF. The CDR3 DNA sequence: TGTGCCGGGGGACAGGAGCGCAATGAGCAGTTCTTC. This chain joins TRBV2 and TRBJ2-1; 8 bases map to TRBD1. The germline gives CDR1 SNHLY, CDR2 FYNNEI. The CDR3 spans 12 residues. Germline trimming cut 11 bases from V and 6 bases from J; bases unmatched to any gene: 6.

This clone came up many times. Written as DNA, the CDR3 is TGTGCCAGCAGCGTCCTCGACAGTCTGGGACACGAGCAGTACTTC. Residues: CASSVLDSLGHEQYF. This chain uses TRBV2 with TRBJ2-7; D may match TRBD1 or TRBD2 (5 bases each). Trimming stripped 6 bases from V and 5 bases from J, with 20 bases between. Germline-derived CDR1 and CDR2 are SNHLY and FYNNEI. The CDR3 contains 15 residues.

This clone was detected ten times or more. This chain links TRBV4-3 with TRBJ2-1, with D perhaps matching TRBD1 (6 bases). Germline V lookup: CDR1 LGHNA, CDR2 YSLEER. Trimming cost V 3 bases and J 9 bases, with 15 bases left between them. The CDR3 covers 14 residues. The CDR3 sequence: CASSHDGRGGEQFF. The CDR3 DNA is TGCGCCAGCAGCCATGATGGCAGGGGTGGTGAGCAGTTCTTC.

This clone was observed a handful of times. Additional DNA sequences in this sample encode the identical CDR3. This rearrangement joins TRBV2 to TRBJ2-3; no definite D call. V was cut by 5 bases and J by 1 base, with 4 bases left in between. The CDR3 runs 12 residues. The germline gives CDR1 SNHLY, CDR2 FYNNEI. The CDR3 loop is CASSSGTDTQYF. CDR3 nucleotide sequence: TGTGCCAGCAGTTCTGGCACAGATACGCAGTATTTT. The whole variable domain, remainder taken from reference TRBV2 and TRBJ2-3, is EPEVTQTPSHQVTQMGQEVILRCVPISNHLYFYWYRQILGQKVEFLVSFYNNEISEKSEIFDDQFSVERPDGSNFTLKIRSTKLEDSAMYFCASSSGTDTQYFGPGTRLTVL.

This rearrangement joins TRBV10-3 to TRBJ2-3; 7 nucleotides align to TRBD2. After removal of 0 bases from V and 4 bases from J, the junction contained 13 bases not matched to a gene. Germline loops: CDR1 ENHRY, CDR2 SYGVKD. The CDR3 spans 18 residues. The CDR3 DNA follows: TGTGCCATCAGTGAGTCCTCGCAACTAGCGAGGTCTTCAGATACGCAGTATTTT. Translated, it gives CAISESSQLARSSDTQYF.

V usage is TRBV29-1 and J usage is TRBJ2-1; D not certain. The length of the CDR3 is 14 residues. Per the germline V gene, CDR1 is SQVTM and CDR2 is ANQGSEA. The V gene lost 4 bases and the J gene lost 8 bases, with 18 bases spanning the gap. The CDR3 DNA reads as TGCAGCGTTGCGGGCCATGCTCAGAGCGATGAGCAGTTCTTC. It specifies CSVAGHAQSDEQFF.

The chain uses TRBV7-9 and TRBJ2-1; the D gene could be TRBD1 or TRBD2 (5 bases each). The germline V gene has CDR1 SEHNR and CDR2 FQNEAQ (reference sequence). This CDR3 region has 14 residues. V lost 2 bases to trimming and J lost 9 bases, with 14 bases between them. The CDR3 sequence is CASSLSHPGTEQFF. CDR3 DNA sequence: TGTGCCAGCAGCTTATCCCATCCAGGGACTGAGCAGTTCTTC.

This clone was observed a few times. In nucleotides, the CDR3 is TGCGCCAGCAGCAGCCTAGCGGGAGAAGTGTACGAGCAGTACTTC. Translation: CASSSLAGEVYEQYF. V is TRBV5-1 and J is TRBJ2-7; 10 positions match TRBD2. This CDR3 has 15 residues. Germline V gene sequence: CDR1 SGHRS, CDR2 YFSETQ. V gave up 4 bases and J gave up 4 bases; unmatched junction bases: 8.

CDR3 nucleotide sequence: TGCAGCGTTTTTGGACAGGGAGGGGGTACTGAAGCTTTCTTT. Amino acids: CSVFGQGGGTEAFF. The chain uses TRBV29-1 and TRBJ1-1, with 8 bases fitting TRBD1. Trimming removed 5 bases from V and 5 bases from J; junction bases left unmatched: 10. CDR1 and CDR2 from the germline V gene are SQVTM and ANQGSEA. CDR3 length equals 14 residues.

This clone was found a few times. J is TRBJ1-1 and V is TRBV28; D is undetermined. Per the germline V gene, CDR1 is MDHEN and CDR2 is SYDVKM. Trimming shortened V by 6 bases and J by 5 bases, and 13 bases separated the two germline ends. The length of the CDR3 is 13 residues. The CDR3 spells CASRPGKRTEAFF. CDR3 bases: TGTGCCAGCAGACCTGGGAAGAGAACTGAAGCTTTCTTT.